A single sample gave rise to the 30 T cell receptor beta chains below, sequenced in a study of shared T cell receptors in the human thymus. Repertoires were generated with immunoSEQ multiplex PCR, while TCRdb's copy carries only in-frame clones and drops some. The sample shows 500,000 to 850,000 clones, over 75% of them seen only once. The data also belong to a second study, concerning human thymus T cells.

The sequenced material came from thymocytes. These receptors were taken from a boy under three years old with a congenital heart defect.

The chain couples TRBV5-5 to TRBJ2-3; no reliable D call. This CDR3 has 13 residues. Germline V gives CDR1 SGHKS, CDR2 YYEKEE (reference sequence). Trimming took off 4 bases at V and 5 bases at J, with 11 bases between the two ends. This chain's CDR3 is CASSPHLLDTQYF. The CDR3, as DNA: TGTGCCAGCAGCCCCCACTTGCTAGATACGCAGTATTTT.

The V and J genes are TRBV5-1 and TRBJ2-3; TRBD2 aligns across 9 bases. The CDR3 is 15 amino acids. The V and J ends lost 5 bases and 8 bases, in that order; junction bases with no gene match: 12. Germline V gene data show CDR1 as SGHRS and CDR2 as YFSETQ. The CDR3 coding sequence is TGCGCCAGCAGGCTAGCGGGAACAACAATAATTACGCAGTATTTT. This sequence encodes CASRLAGTTIITQYF.

The V gene is TRBV5-8, the J gene TRBJ2-7; D is uncertain. Trimming took off 4 bases at V and 0 bases at J, with 14 bases between the two ends. CDR3 length: 15 amino acids. CDR1 is SGHTS and CDR2 is YDEGEE in the germline V gene. The CDR3 loop is CASSRQVSPSYEQYF. The CDR3 DNA sequence: TGTGCCAGCAGCCGTCAGGTCTCCCCCTCCTACGAGCAGTACTTC.

CDR3 DNA sequence: TGTGCCAGCAGCTGCCGCACTAGCGGGGGGGCCCCTACAGATACGCAGTATTTT. It is translated as CASSCRTSGGAPTDTQYF. The rearrangement uses TRBV5-6 and TRBJ2-3; 13 nucleotides align to TRBD2. The ends lost 3 bases at V and 3 bases at J; junction bases unmatched: 10. The CDR3 sequence is 18 residues long. CDR1 and CDR2 from the germline V gene are SGHDT and YYEEEE.

The rearrangement links TRBV11-2 to TRBJ1-4, with TRBD1 identical over 7 bases. The J segment lost 7 bases and the V segment lost 1 base, leaving 6 bases of the junction unmatched. CDR3 length: 15 amino acids. The germline gives CDR1 SGHAT, CDR2 FQNNGV. CDR3 amino acids: CASSLVGTGAEKLFF. The CDR3 nucleotides are TGTGCCAGCAGCTTAGTGGGTACAGGGGCTGAAAAACTGTTTTTT.

V is TRBV7-3 and J is TRBJ2-5, with TRBD2 matching 8 bases. Looked up from germline, CDR1 is SGHTA and CDR2 is FQGTGA. The CDR3 loop spans 16 amino acids. The V gene end was trimmed by 5 bases and the J gene end by 1 base; junction bases not matched to a gene: 9. The CDR3 loop reads CASSPHRRGAQETQYF. The CDR3 bases are TGTGCCAGCAGCCCCCATAGGCGGGGGGCCCAAGAGACCCAGTACTTC.

The table lists this clone with a count of one. This chain uses TRBV5-4 with TRBJ2-1; 7 nucleotides match TRBD1. The CDR3 extends over 14 amino acids. With 4 bases clipped from V and 6 bases from J, the junction kept 7 bases outside the gene matches. Germline CDR1 and CDR2: SGHNT and YYREEE (reference sequence). CDR3 coding DNA: TGTGCCAGCAGCCCCGGTAGACAGGGCAATGAGCAGTTCTTC. It translates to CASSPGRQGNEQFF.

The J gene is TRBJ1-5, the V gene TRBV2; the match to TRBD1 covers 12 bases. The trim removed 8 bases at V and 7 bases at J, leaving 6 bases unmatched. This CDR3 comprises 14 residues. The germline V gene encodes CDR1 SNHLY and CDR2 FYNNEI. In DNA, the CDR3 is TGTGCCAGCGGGGACAGGGGGCAAGGGCAGCCCCAGCATTTT. Protein product: CASGDRGQGQPQHF.

The V call is TRBV28, the J call TRBJ1-2; weak D call: TRBD1 (5 bases). Deletions cut 1 base from V and 8 bases from J, with 26 bases between. The CDR3 contains 18 residues. Germline CDR1 reads MDHEN; CDR2 reads SYDVKM. CDR3 amino acids: CASSLYTRPLGPLGGYTF. CDR3 coding DNA: TGTGCCAGCAGTTTATATACCCGGCCGTTGGGGCCCCTTGGGGGCTACACCTTC.

The CDR3 nucleotides are TGTGCCAGCAGCCAAACGGGACAGGGACACAATGAGCAGTTCTTC. Residues: CASSQTGQGHNEQFF. The V and J genes are TRBV2 and TRBJ2-1, with TRBD1 matching 9 bases. The germline CDR1 and CDR2 sequences are SNHLY and FYNNEI. After removal of 6 bases from V and 5 bases from J, the junction contained 8 bases not matched to a gene. The CDR3 runs to 15 residues.

The CDR3 DNA reads TGTGCCAGCAGCTTGAACAGGGATAGCTCCTACGAGCAGTACTTC. It translates to CASSLNRDSSYEQYF. The chain couples TRBV5-5 to TRBJ2-7; weak D call: TRBD1 (6 bases). Trimming removed 1 base from V and 0 bases from J, with 11 bases in between. Per the germline V gene, CDR1 is SGHKS and CDR2 is YYEKEE (reference sequence). This CDR3 is 15 amino acids long.

The chain carries TRBV4-3 and TRBJ2-3; 7 bases match TRBD2. V trimming: 2 bases; J trimming: 0 bases; junction bases outside the gene matches: 8. The germline CDR1 and CDR2 sequences are LGHNA and YSLEER. The CDR3 extends over 17 amino acids. The CDR3 nucleotides read TGCGCCAGCAGCCAATTCGGGGCGGGGGATAGCACAGATACGCAGTATTTT. This gives the protein CASSQFGAGDSTDTQYF.

The chain couples TRBV5-1 to TRBJ2-3, with D possibly being TRBD2 (6 bases). This CDR3 region has 16 residues. Germline CDR1 reads SGHRS; CDR2 reads YFSETQ. V lost 4 bases to trimming and J lost 2 bases, with 17 bases between them. CDR3 protein: CASSLRSSGFTDTQYF. DNA for the CDR3: TGCGCCAGCAGCCTGAGGAGTAGCGGATTCACAGATACGCAGTATTTT.

CDR3 DNA: TGTGCCAGCAGAGGCAACAGGGGGCCGACAGATACGCAGTATTTT. Translation gives CASRGNRGPTDTQYF. The chain uses TRBV2 and TRBJ2-3; TRBD1 matches 9 bases. The V segment lost 6 bases and the J segment 3 bases; nucleotides outside the gene matches: 7. This CDR3 is built from 15 residues. The germline V gene has CDR1 SNHLY and CDR2 FYNNEI.

The rearrangement links TRBV30 to TRBJ2-7; 8 bases fit TRBD2. Germline-derived CDR1 and CDR2 are GTSNPN and SVGIG (reference sequence). The CDR3 spans 16 residues. The ends lost 4 bases at V and 2 bases at J; junction bases unmatched: 13. The CDR3 DNA is TGTGCCTGGACCCCCGGGGGGGGGTTTGTCCCCTACGAGCAGTACTTC. The encoded protein is CAWTPGGGFVPYEQYF.

This clone appeared once. The chain couples TRBV5-4 to TRBJ2-1; TRBD2 aligns across 8 bases. V was clipped by 2 bases and J by 4 bases; unmatched bases: 8. CDR1 is SGHNT, CDR2 YYREEE, per germline (reference sequence). This CDR3 comprises 16 residues. CDR3 sequence reads: CASSFRGLAGYNEQFF. CDR3 in DNA: TGTGCCAGCAGCTTCCGGGGGCTAGCGGGTTACAATGAGCAGTTCTTC.

This chain joins TRBV5-4 and TRBJ2-3; TRBD1 aligns across 11 bases. The CDR3 length is 16 residues. Trimming took 4 bases from V and 3 from J; bases not matched to a gene: 7. From germline, CDR1 is SGHNT and CDR2 YYREEE (reference sequence). The CDR3 loop is CASSRHRDRGTDTQYF. For the CDR3, the DNA is TGTGCCAGCAGCAGGCATCGGGACAGGGGGACAGATACGCAGTATTTT.

The sample holds a few counts of this clone. The chain uses TRBV19 and TRBJ1-1; no firm D call. The CDR3 has 13 residues. V was trimmed by 4 bases and J by 4 bases, leaving 10 bases between them. Germline V gene sequence: CDR1 LNHDA, CDR2 SQIVND (reference sequence). CDR3 region: CASSTGSGTEAFF. CDR3 DNA: TGTGCCAGTAGTACGGGCAGCGGCACTGAAGCTTTCTTT.

This clone was counted only a few times. The chain carries TRBV4-2 and TRBJ2-3; D may be TRBD2 (7 bases). CDR3 length equals 16 residues. Germline V gene data show CDR1 as LGHNA and CDR2 as YNFKEQ. Trimming took 4 bases from V and 2 from J, leaving 16 bases between them. Here the CDR3 DNA reads TGTGCCAGCAGCCTCGGTTGGGGGGGCCCCACAGATACGCAGTATTTT. Translating gives CASSLGWGGPTDTQYF.

The DNA for the CDR3 is TGTGCCAGCAGCCATACACGCACAACAAACTATGGCTACACCTTC. It is translated as CASSHTRTTNYGYTF. The chain carries TRBV14 and TRBJ1-2; no firm D call. Between the trimmed V and J ends, which lost 3 bases and 2 bases, there was a span of 13 bases. This CDR3 is 15 amino acids long. Germline CDR1 and CDR2: SGHDN and FVKESK.

The chain recombines TRBV4-3 with TRBJ2-7; 9 positions agree with TRBD1. The CDR3 is 15 amino acids. Per germline, CDR1 LGHNA and CDR2 YSLEER. After removal of 2 bases from V and 2 bases from J, the junction contained 4 bases not matched to a gene. For the CDR3, the DNA is TGCGCCAGCAGCCAATACAGGGGGCCACCCTACGAGCAGTACTTC. This gives the protein CASSQYRGPPYEQYF.

The rearrangement uses TRBV27 and TRBJ2-5, with 8 positions matching TRBD2. Germline assignment: CDR1 MNHEY and CDR2 SMNVEV (reference sequence). Trimming removed 1 base from V and 2 bases from J; junction bases left unmatched: 9. There are 17 residues in the CDR3. CDR3 amino acids: CASSLFPLTSGQETQYF. The CDR3 DNA reads TGTGCCAGCAGTTTATTCCCCCTCACTAGCGGACAAGAGACCCAGTACTTC.

The genes are TRBV27 and TRBJ1-2; 9 nucleotides agree with TRBD1. The germline gives CDR1 MNHEY, CDR2 SMNVEV (reference sequence). The CDR3 runs 14 residues. Trimming at V came to 7 bases and at J to 8 bases, leaving 11 bases not matched to a gene. Here the CDR3 reads CASTSRDRAGGYTF. The CDR3 DNA reads TGTGCCAGCACCTCCCGGGACAGGGCAGGAGGCTACACCTTC.

The rearrangement joins TRBV5-5 to TRBJ1-5, with 10 bases that match TRBD1. Germline values: CDR1 SGHKS, CDR2 YYEKEE (reference sequence). Germline trimming cut 2 bases from V and 6 bases from J; bases unmatched to any gene: 8. The CDR3 is made up of 16 amino acids. The CDR3 DNA reads TGTGCCAGCAGCTTAGGACAGGGGGGAATGGGTCAGCCCCAGCATTTT. Its protein is CASSLGQGGMGQPQHF.

The V gene is TRBV30, the J gene TRBJ2-5; 7 nucleotides agree with TRBD1. Unmatched junction bases numbered 2, after V lost 4 bases and J lost 0 bases. The CDR3 has 13 residues. Per the germline V gene, CDR1 is GTSNPN and CDR2 is SVGIG (reference sequence). The CDR3 DNA reads as TGTGCCTGGACCGGGACAGACCAAGAGACCCAGTACTTC. Encoded protein: CAWTGTDQETQYF.

The chain couples TRBV4-3 to TRBJ1-1, with unresolved D. V gave up 0 bases and J gave up 3 bases, with 11 bases separating them. Germline V CDR1 and CDR2: LGHNA, YSLEER. The CDR3 has 15 amino acids. Here the CDR3 reads CASSQDSSEDTEAFF. The CDR3 DNA is TGCGCCAGCAGCCAAGATAGCTCAGAAGACACTGAAGCTTTCTTT.

V is TRBV19 and J is TRBJ1-2, with unresolved D. Between the trimmed V and J ends, which lost 8 bases and 2 bases, there was a span of 9 bases. CDR3 length: 12 residues. CDR1 and CDR2 from the germline V gene are LNHDA and SQIVND (reference sequence). The CDR3 region is CASLSENYGYTF. The CDR3 DNA sequence: TGTGCCAGTCTGTCAGAAAACTATGGCTACACCTTC.

The genes are TRBV7-9 and TRBJ1-2; D ambiguous. CDR1 SEHNR and CDR2 FQNEAQ come from the germline V gene (reference sequence). V gave up 0 bases and J gave up 8 bases, with 10 bases separating them. CDR3 length: 13 amino acids. CDR3: CASSLAGLGGYTF. CDR3 bases: TGTGCCAGCAGCTTAGCTGGGCTTGGGGGCTACACCTTC.

The chain is built from TRBV4-3 and TRBJ2-7; 7 bases agree with TRBD1. Germline values: CDR1 LGHNA, CDR2 YSLEER. The ends lost 1 base at V and 6 bases at J; junction bases unmatched: 15. This CDR3 spans 17 amino acids. The CDR3, as DNA: TGCGCCAGCAGCCAAGTGTTGCGACAGGGAATTTTCTCCGAGCAGTACTTC. It translates to CASSQVLRQGIFSEQYF.

The chain recombines TRBV6-5 with TRBJ1-2; D may be TRBD1 (5 bases). The length of the CDR3 is 13 residues. Trimming took 5 bases from V and 2 from J, leaving 9 bases between them. Per germline, CDR1 MNHEY and CDR2 SVGAGI. The CDR3 reads CASSVDSNYGYTF. The CDR3 region has the DNA TGTGCCAGCAGTGTCGACAGCAACTATGGCTACACCTTC.